Listed below are T cell receptor beta chains from one sample, sequenced in a study of shared clonotypes between healthy human individuals. The table came from immunoSEQ multiplex PCR; TCRdb's copy has only in-frame clones and leaves some out. The table lists 700,000 or so clones, roughly 78% of them singletons, with under 2% in the top ten. The material sequenced was memory CD4+ T cells sorted from blood. These receptors were taken from a woman aged 25 to 39 in good health. The CDR3 runs from the conserved cysteine through the conserved F or W. Each record gives: J gene, D gene, clone size, V gene, CDR3 DNA, CDR3 protein. D genes are given only for firm matches. For some rows the clone size is stated as once, few or many, or as a class when expanded; others skip it.

J: TRBJ2-1; D: TRBD2; size: many; V: TRBV27; DNA: TGTGCCAGCAGTTTACGGGGGGGCGGGAGCACCTACAATGAGCAGTTCTTC; CDR3: CASSLRGGGSTYNEQFF
J: TRBJ2-2; D: TRBD2; size: .; V: TRBV28; DNA: TGTGCCAGCAGTTTCGTTAGCGGGAGATTAGGCGGGGAGCTGTTTTTT; CDR3: CASSFVSGRLGGELFF
J: TRBJ2-7; D: TRBD1; size: .; V: TRBV2; DNA: TGTGCCAGAGGACAGGGCCTGGGCGAGCAGTACTTC; CDR3: CARGQGLGEQYF
J: TRBJ2-6; D: TRBD1; size: once; V: TRBV27; DNA: TGTGCCAGCAGGAAAAGGGGGCAAGGGTCTGGGGCCAACGTCCTGACTTTC; CDR3: CASRKRGQGSGANVLTF
J: TRBJ2-7; D: .; size: .; V: TRBV18; DNA: TGTGCCAGCTCACCAGGAGGGTTTTGGGAGCAGTACTTC; CDR3: CASSPGGFWEQYF
J: TRBJ2-7; D: .; size: many; V: TRBV28; DNA: TGTGCCACCGGGACGGGTTCCTACGAGCAGTACTTC; CDR3: CATGTGSYEQYF
J: TRBJ1-2; D: .; size: .; V: TRBV18; DNA: TGTGCCAGCTCACATCTGACGTTGGGAGCCACTAACTATGGCTACACCTTC; CDR3: CASSHLTLGATNYGYTF
J: TRBJ2-7; D: TRBD2; size: .; V: TRBV7-6; DNA: TGTGCCAGCAGCTCTAAAGCGGGAGGGGACGAGCAGTACTTC; CDR3: CASSSKAGGDEQYF
J: TRBJ1-2; D: TRBD1; size: .; V: TRBV6-1; DNA: TGTGCCAGCAGCCTACAGGGGTGGCTGGATGGCTACACCTTC; CDR3: CASSLQGWLDGYTF
J: TRBJ1-2; D: TRBD1; size: .; V: TRBV28; DNA: TGTGCCAGCAGTGATTCCGGGACAGGGAACTATGGCTACACCTTC; CDR3: CASSDSGTGNYGYTF
J: TRBJ2-7; D: .; size: .; V: TRBV7-2; DNA: TGTGCCAGCAGCTTGAACAGGGTTCGGGGGGAGCAGTACTTC; CDR3: CASSLNRVRGEQYF
J: TRBJ2-7; D: .; size: few; V: TRBV11-2; DNA: TGTGCCAGCAGCTTAGGAACCTTGATCTACGAGCAGTACTTC; CDR3: CASSLGTLIYEQYF
J: TRBJ2-7; D: TRBD2; size: .; V: TRBV9; DNA: TGTGCCAGCAGCGTAGGGCTTAGCGGGAGAACCCCCTACGAGCAGTACTTC; CDR3: CASSVGLSGRTPYEQYF
J: TRBJ1-4; D: .; size: .; V: TRBV7-8; DNA: TGTGCCAGCAGCTTATATAAGATGTTCAGGGCGGAAAAACTGTTTTTT; CDR3: CASSLYKMFRAEKLFF
J: TRBJ1-5; D: .; size: once; V: TRBV28; DNA: TGTGCCAGCAGTTTTTCCCAGGGAAGGGGGGAGCCCCAGCATTTT; CDR3: CASSFSQGRGEPQHF
J: TRBJ2-7; D: TRBD1; size: .; V: TRBV28; DNA: TGTGCCACTACTAAAACGGACAGGGTGGACGAGCAGTACTTC; CDR3: CATTKTDRVDEQYF
J: TRBJ1-1; D: .; size: .; V: TRBV28; DNA: TGTGCCAGCAGTTTGGTCACGGGGATTAATGAGGCTTTCTTT; CDR3: CASSLVTGINEAFF
J: TRBJ2-1; D: .; size: .; V: TRBV5-6; DNA: TGTGCCAGCAGCTTGGCCCGTCCGGGGCAGTTCTTC; CDR3: CASSLARPGQFF
J: TRBJ1-2; D: .; size: .; V: TRBV6-1; DNA: TGTGCCAGCAGTGGACAGGAGCACTATGGCTACACCTTC; CDR3: CASSGQEHYGYTF
J: TRBJ2-2; D: TRBD1; size: .; V: TRBV4-1; DNA: TGCGCCAGCAGCCAGAAACGATTACAGGGGCTCACCGGGGAGCTGTTTTTT; CDR3: CASSQKRLQGLTGELFF
J: TRBJ2-7; D: .; size: .; V: TRBV7-9; DNA: TGTGCCAGCAGCTCCGTGACAGACCCCTTGGAGCAGTACTTC; CDR3: CASSSVTDPLEQYF
J: TRBJ1-5; D: .; size: few; V: TRBV28; DNA: TGTGCCAGCAGTTCTCCAGGCGTGCGTCAGCCCCAGCATTTT; CDR3: CASSSPGVRQPQHF